This T cell receptor (beta chain) was recovered during a study of T-cell memory formation after mild COVID-19. TCRdb reanalysed the 5' RACE reads using MiXCR and keeps one entry per CDR3 protein. The sample lists 110,000 to 150,000 distinct CDR3 sequences, around 25% seen once, with around a quarter in the top ten. The CDR3 covers 15 residues. V was cut by 0 bases and J by 6 bases, with 10 bases left in between. Per germline, CDR1 SGDLS and CDR2 YYNGEE. With respect to this clonotype: The antigen is unknown.

Findings of the study overall: Mostly located in CM and EM were contracting CD4+ clones, with contracting CD8+ clones located in EMRA. Second-wave clones with a day 37 peak had unconfirmed SARS-CoV-2 specificity. Cross-reactive memory appears to have joined, as suggested by some responding clones showing up in pre-infection memory.

The sequence derives from an adult woman who had mild COVID-19 (a few samples of this study predate the infection). Cell type and time point are not known. V is TRBV9 and J is TRBJ1-6, with TRBD1 as a possible D gene (5 bases). Sequencing was performed on PBMCs or a T cell subset sorted from them (not recorded which). DNA for the CDR3: TGTGCCAGCAGCGTAGCAGGGATGACTAATTCACCCCTCCACTTT. This encodes CASSVAGMTNSPLHF.